The 20 T cell receptor beta chains listed next were all sequenced from one sample in a study of identical twins. TCRdb re-derived calls from the 5' RACE reads in MiXCR, one entry per CDR3 protein. The sample carries under 900,000 distinct CDR3 sequences, 9% to 15% recorded once. This sample was shared with a second study, whose subject was yellow fever vaccine responses in identical twins.

The specimen was PBMCs. All receptors derive from a young woman in good health.

This clonotype was recorded only once. The junction departs from germline at one end; a sequencing error may be responsible. This rearrangement joins TRBV2 to TRBJ2-3, with 10 bases matching TRBD1. CDR1 and CDR2 (germline): SNHLY, FYNNEI. This CDR3 region has 15 residues. Written as DNA, the CDR3 is TGTGCCAGCAGCCTCGGGACAGGGGTTACAGATACGCACTATTTT. It specifies CASSLGTGVTDTHYF.

This clonotype was observed at least ten times. This rearrangement joins TRBV29-1 to TRBJ2-2; no firm D call. CDR3 length: 14 amino acids. Per the germline V gene, CDR1 is SQVTM and CDR2 is ANQGSEA. V lost 0 bases and J 2 bases, leaving 7 bases between the germline ends. The CDR3 spells CSVEEGTNTGELFF. In nucleotides, the CDR3 is TGCAGCGTTGAAGAAGGCACTAACACCGGGGAGCTGTTTTTT.

This clonotype showed up just a few times. The chain couples TRBV10-1 to TRBJ2-3; 11 bases agree with TRBD1. Germline V gene sequence: CDR1 WNHNN, CDR2 SYGVQD (reference sequence). This CDR3 region has 14 residues. J was trimmed by 7 bases and V by 5 bases; bases with no gene match: 5. CDR3 bases: TGCGCCAGCAGTCCGGGACAGGGGGGAAATACGCAGTATTTT. Translation gives CASSPGQGGNTQYF.

This clonotype was recorded a few times. CDR3 DNA sequence: TGTGCCAGCAGTCCATTTAGCTCTGGAAACACCATATATTTT. This gives the protein CASSPFSSGNTIYF. The V and J genes are TRBV28 and TRBJ1-3; D is uncertain. There are 14 residues in the CDR3. Trimming stripped 5 bases from V and 0 bases from J, with 8 bases between. From germline, CDR1 is MDHEN and CDR2 SYDVKM.

The chain carries TRBV12-3 or TRBV12-4 and TRBJ2-1; 10 nucleotides align to TRBD2. This CDR3 spans 16 amino acids. Trimming removed 2 bases from V and 5 bases from J; junction bases left unmatched: 6. DNA of the CDR3: TGTGCCAGCAGTTTAAAAGCGGGAGGGATGGACAATGAGCAGTTCTTC. It codes for CASSLKAGGMDNEQFF.

The rearrangement links TRBV29-1 to TRBJ1-1; D is perhaps TRBD1 (5 bases). V lost 7 bases and J lost 5, with 14 bases in between. Germline loops: CDR1 SQVTM, CDR2 ANQGSEA. This CDR3 is 12 amino acids long. The CDR3 DNA reads as TGCAGCGGCGGCGGGACGGGGACTGAAGCTTTCTTT. Encoded protein: CSGGGTGTEAFF.

The rearrangement joins TRBV28 to TRBJ2-7, with 8 bases identical to TRBD2. Germline V gene data show CDR1 as MDHEN and CDR2 as SYDVKM. The CDR3 runs 14 residues. The junction had 5 bases not matched to a gene; V was cut back by 5 bases and J by 2 bases. DNA for the CDR3: TGTGCCAGCAGTGCTCCGGGACTAGCCTACGAGCAGTACGTC. This codes for CASSAPGLAYEQYV.

The chain employs TRBV5-1 and TRBJ2-7; D is unresolved. Germline V lookup: CDR1 SGHRS, CDR2 YFSETQ. The germline V and J ends were trimmed by 5 bases and 2 bases, with 11 bases remaining between them. The length of the CDR3 is 13 residues. This chain's CDR3 is CASRQNLPYEQYF. The CDR3 region has the DNA TGCGCCAGCAGACAGAATTTACCCTACGAGCAGTACTTC. The complete variable domain, with remaining parts taken from reference TRBV5-1 and TRBJ2-7, reads KAGVTQTPRYLIKTRGQQVTLSCSPISGHRSVSWYQQTPGQGLQFLFEYFSETQRNKGNFPGRFSGRQFSNSRSEMNVSTLELGDSALYLCASRQNLPYEQYFGPGTRLTVT.

The chain carries TRBV3-1 and TRBJ2-2; 8 positions match TRBD2. The length of the CDR3 is 16 residues. Looked up from germline, CDR1 is LGHDT and CDR2 is YNNKEL (reference sequence). V lost 1 base, J lost 5 bases, and 6 bases stayed unmatched. The CDR3: CASSQAGGLKTGELFF. CDR3 nucleotides: TGTGCCAGCAGCCAAGCGGGAGGGCTAAAGACCGGGGAGCTGTTTTTT.

J is TRBJ2-3 and V is TRBV25-1; possibly TRBD1 for D (6 bases). The CDR3 is made up of 14 amino acids. The ends were cut back, 10 bases at V and 6 bases at J, with 20 bases in the middle. CDR1 and CDR2 (germline): MGHDK, SYGVNS. The CDR3 nucleotides read TGTGCCACCGAAGCGGACAGAGGGAGCGATACGCAGTATTTT. Residues: CATEADRGSDTQYF.

This clonotype has a handful of counts. This chain joins TRBV18 and TRBJ2-1; 9 bases agree with TRBD1. Looked up from germline, CDR1 is KGHSH and CDR2 is LQKENI. The CDR3 contains 15 residues. The ends lost 1 base at V and 5 bases at J; junction bases unmatched: 3. In DNA, the CDR3 is TGTGCCAGCTCACCACGAGGACAGGGGAACAATGAGCAGTTCTTC. Amino acids: CASSPRGQGNNEQFF. Full variable domain (rest looked up from reference TRBV18 and TRBJ2-1): NAGVMQNPRHLVRRRGQEARLRCSPMKGHSHVYWYRQLPEEGLKFMVYLQKENIIDESGMPKERFSAEFPKEGPSILRIQQVVRGDSAAYFCASSPRGQGNNEQFFGPGTRLTVL.

This clonotype was recorded many times. The chain employs TRBV6-1 and TRBJ1-2; 9 bases are shared with TRBD1. Germline trimming cut 6 bases from V and 8 bases from J; bases unmatched to any gene: 7. The CDR3 loop spans 13 amino acids. CDR1 and CDR2 (germline): MNHNS, SASEGT. The CDR3 DNA reads TGTGCCAGCAGCTCCGGGACAGGGCGCGGCTACACCTTC. As protein: CASSSGTGRGYTF.

This clonotype came up a few times. The chain employs TRBV15 and TRBJ1-5; the D gene is possibly TRBD1 (5 bases). Trimming shortened V by 1 base and J by 0 bases, and 7 bases separated the two germline ends. The CDR3 length is 15 residues. Germline V gene sequence: CDR1 LNHNV, CDR2 YYDKDF (reference sequence). CDR3 sequence (DNA): TGTGCCACCAGCAGAGCGACAGCTAGCAATCAGCCCCAGCATTTT. Its translation is CATSRATASNQPQHF.

This chain uses TRBV28 with TRBJ2-7, with 10 nucleotides matching TRBD2. The CDR3 length is 19 residues. Germline CDR1 MDHEN, CDR2 SYDVKM. V was pared by 4 bases and J by 1 base, with 16 bases of the junction left unmatched. The CDR3 is CASSSPASGSMGYSYEQYF. The CDR3 region has the DNA TGTGCCAGCAGTTCCCCTGCTAGCGGGAGCATGGGGTATTCCTACGAGCAGTACTTC.

This clonotype occurred a few times. The CDR3 region is CATSRDLTSGASYEQYF. The CDR3 DNA reads TGTGCCACCAGCAGAGATTTAACTAGCGGAGCCTCCTACGAGCAGTACTTC. V is TRBV15 and J is TRBJ2-7; TRBD2 agrees at 8 bases. The CDR3 covers 17 residues. V lost 0 bases, J lost 0 bases, and 7 bases stayed unmatched. Germline CDR1 is LNHNV and CDR2 is YYDKDF (reference sequence).

This clonotype was observed a few times. The gene calls are TRBV28 and TRBJ2-3; 8 bases line up with TRBD2. CDR3 length: 16 residues. CDR1 and CDR2 (germline): MDHEN, SYDVKM. The V and J ends lost 6 bases and 3 bases, in that order; junction bases with no gene match: 11. The CDR3 DNA is TGTGCCAGCAGCGCGGTGGCGGGGGGTCGAACAGATACGCAGTATTTT. Its protein product is CASSAVAGGRTDTQYF.

The chain joins TRBV29-1 to TRBJ2-6; no clear D. The germline CDR1 and CDR2 sequences are SQVTM and ANQGSEA. Trimming stripped 7 bases from V and 2 bases from J, with 9 bases between. This CDR3 spans 13 amino acids. This CDR3 is CSAKVPGANVLTF. The CDR3, as DNA: TGCAGCGCCAAGGTCCCTGGGGCCAACGTCCTGACTTTC.

This clonotype has at least ten counts. This sequence joins TRBV29-1 and TRBJ2-3, with D maybe TRBD1 (5 bases). This CDR3 spans 15 amino acids. V was clipped by 2 bases and J by 3 bases, with 15 bases between them. CDR1 and CDR2 (germline): SQVTM, ANQGSEA. CDR3 protein: CSVELALPGTDTQYF. The CDR3 DNA sequence: TGCAGCGTTGAACTCGCGTTACCAGGGACAGATACGCAGTATTTT.

This clonotype was detected only a few times. This chain links TRBV27 with TRBJ2-1; D perhaps matches TRBD2 (6 bases). Germline assignment: CDR1 MNHEY and CDR2 SMNVEV (reference sequence). The V end lost 3 bases, the J end lost 6 bases, and 12 bases lay between the germline ends. This CDR3 is built from 14 residues. DNA of the CDR3: TGTGCCAGCAGTTTCGCCGGGACTGGCAATGAGCAGTTCTTC. It is translated as CASSFAGTGNEQFF.

The chain couples TRBV20-1 to TRBJ2-1; D possibly uses TRBD1 or TRBD2 (5 bases each). The CDR3 runs 14 residues. Trimming stripped 6 bases from V and 0 bases from J, with 12 bases between. Germline loops: CDR1 DFQATT, CDR2 SNEGSKA (reference sequence). CDR3: CSAKGPYSYNEQFF. Here the CDR3 DNA reads TGCAGTGCGAAGGGACCATACTCCTACAATGAGCAGTTCTTC.